Presented here are 18 T cell receptor beta chains from one specimen sequenced in a study of control samples from healthy donors and cancer patients. Repertoires were generated with immunoSEQ multiplex PCR, while TCRdb's copy carries only in-frame clones and drops some. The sample comprises roughly 80,000 clones, around 92% of which are singletons, and around 6% rests with the top ten. Sequenced input: blood. The source is a man in his forties or fifties in good health.

The chain carries TRBV3-1 (or the pseudogene TRBV3-2) and TRBJ2-1; 11 bases fit TRBD2. V was clipped by 4 bases and J by 5 bases; unmatched bases: 10. CDR1 LGHDT and CDR2 YNNKEL come from the germline V gene (reference sequence). The CDR3 is made up of 17 amino acids. CDR3 amino acids: CASSPPSGTSGHNEQFF. In DNA form, the CDR3 reads TGTGCCAGCAGCCCTCCTTCCGGGACTAGCGGACACAATGAGCAGTTCTTC.

The rearrangement joins TRBV30 to TRBJ1-2; D is ambiguous. Per germline, CDR1 GTSNPN and CDR2 SVGIG (reference sequence). The CDR3 totals 15 residues. V shed 2 bases and J shed 3 bases, with 16 bases lying between them. The CDR3 DNA sequence: TGTGCCTGGAGTAATACAGTTGACGCGGACTATGGCTACACCTTC. It translates to CAWSNTVDADYGYTF.

The V call is TRBV6-5, the J call TRBJ2-3, with D perhaps matching TRBD1 (5 bases). V shed 5 bases and J shed 6 bases, with 9 bases lying between them. CDR1 is MNHEY, CDR2 SVGAGI, per germline. CDR3 length: 12 amino acids. For the CDR3, the DNA is TGTGCCAGCAGTACAGGTTGGGATACGCAGTATTTT. It encodes CASSTGWDTQYF.

The chain joins TRBV11-3 to TRBJ2-1, with TRBD1 identical over 9 bases. Germline-derived CDR1 and CDR2 are SGHNT and YENEEA. Unmatched junction bases numbered 1, after V lost 4 bases and J lost 3 bases. The CDR3 sequence is 14 residues long. The CDR3 nucleotides are TGTGCCAGCAGCTCGGGACAGGGCTACAATGAGCAGTTCTTC. It specifies CASSSGQGYNEQFF.

The chain couples TRBV21-1 to TRBJ2-1; TRBD2, the table's D call, was not compared with the DNA. TRBV21-1 is termed a pseudogene. This CDR3 spans 17 amino acids. In nucleotides, the CDR3 is TGTGCCAGCAGCAAGCTTCTATCAGCGGGGGGTGGGGATGAGCAGTTCTTC. Its translation: CASSKLLSAGGGDEQFF.

The chain joins TRBV19 to TRBJ1-2; D may be TRBD1 (6 bases). The ends were cut back, 3 bases at V and 7 bases at J, with 9 bases in the middle. Germline V CDR1 and CDR2: LNHDA, SQIVND (reference sequence). The CDR3 loop spans 12 amino acids. The CDR3 region is CASSIRGSGYTF. Here the CDR3 DNA reads TGTGCCAGTAGTATCAGGGGTTCTGGCTACACCTTC.

The chain has TRBV5-1 and TRBJ1-1; 9 nucleotides agree with TRBD1. Germline loops: CDR1 SGHRS, CDR2 YFSETQ. The CDR3 sequence is 15 residues long. Trimming cost V 4 bases and J 7 bases; bases outside gene matches: 11. The CDR3 nucleotides read TGCGCCAGCAGCAGGGGACAGGGAAGGGCCAATGAAGCTTTCTTT. It translates to CASSRGQGRANEAFF.

V gene TRBV9 combines with J gene TRBJ2-3; 12 nucleotides match TRBD2. CDR1 and CDR2 from the germline V gene are SGDLS and YYNGEE. The CDR3 covers 17 residues. The ends lost 0 bases at V and 2 bases at J; junction bases unmatched: 4. DNA for the CDR3: TGTGCCAGCAGCGTAGAGGCTAGCGGGGGGGACACAGATACGCAGTATTTT. Translating gives CASSVEASGGDTDTQYF.

Concerning this clone itself: One end of the junction is discordant with germline, which a read error may explain. This chain links TRBV7-2 with TRBJ2-7; the D is unclear. This CDR3 spans 12 amino acids. Looked up from germline, CDR1 is SGHTA and CDR2 is FQGNSA. The chain's CDR3 is CASSLRAGSPHF. The CDR3 nucleotides are TGTGCCAGCAGCTTAAGGGCCGGGTCTCCCCACTTC.

The rearrangement links TRBV3-1 (or the pseudogene TRBV3-2) to TRBJ1-2; D perhaps matches TRBD1 (6 bases). The CDR3 totals 15 residues. The germline CDR1 and CDR2 sequences are LGHDT and YNNKEL (reference sequence). With 4 bases removed from V and 4 bases from J, the gap between germline ends came to 16 bases. The CDR3 spells CASSLGGAPRYGYTF. Written as DNA, the CDR3 is TGTGCCAGCAGCCTGGGGGGGGCCCCTCGCTATGGCTACACCTTC.

J is TRBJ2-2 and V is TRBV5-8; TRBD1 matches 10 bases. The CDR3 totals 17 residues. The V segment lost 6 bases and the J segment 5 bases; nucleotides outside the gene matches: 13. Germline CDR1 SGHTS, CDR2 YDEGEE. The CDR3 DNA reads as TGTGCCAGCACTGGGGGGACAGGGGACCTTAGGACCGGGGAGCTGTTTTTT. Translated: CASTGGTGDLRTGELFF.

The rearrangement uses TRBV6-5 and TRBJ2-5, with 7 positions matching TRBD1. Per the germline V gene, CDR1 is MNHEY and CDR2 is SVGAGI. The J segment lost 5 bases and the V segment lost 6 bases, leaving 9 bases of the junction unmatched. This CDR3 comprises 14 residues. The CDR3 sequence: CASRRNRGAETQYF. As DNA, the CDR3 is TGTGCCAGCAGACGAAACAGGGGAGCGGAGACCCAGTACTTC.

This chain connects TRBV18 to TRBJ1-1, with 7 bases matching TRBD1. V shed 3 bases, J shed 7 bases, and the junction held 8 bases outside the gene matches. CDR3 size: 14 residues. Germline V gives CDR1 KGHSH, CDR2 LQKENI. The CDR3 protein is CASSPTSTGIEAFF. CDR3 coding DNA: TGTGCCAGCTCACCCACCTCGACAGGGATTGAAGCTTTCTTT.

The rearrangement uses TRBV5-1 and TRBJ1-2; 7 bases map to TRBD1. The CDR3 totals 15 residues. Trimming at V came to 1 base and at J to 8 bases, leaving 11 bases not matched to a gene. Germline CDR1 is SGHRS and CDR2 is YFSETQ. The CDR3 reads CASSLIGRQGGGYTF. CDR3 nucleotide sequence: TGCGCCAGCAGCTTGATCGGTAGACAGGGTGGAGGCTACACCTTC.

The rearrangement links TRBV6-1 to TRBJ1-3; D is ambiguous. V lost 0 bases, J lost 2 bases, and 8 bases lay in between. Germline lookup yields CDR1 MNHNS and CDR2 SASEGT. This CDR3 spans 15 amino acids. CDR3 bases: TGTGCCAGCAGTGAAGCCGTCGGCGCTGGAAACACCATATATTTT. It codes for CASSEAVGAGNTIYF.

The chain has TRBV18 and TRBJ2-5; 9 bases map to TRBD1. The CDR3 loop spans 17 amino acids. V was pared by 1 base and J by 4 bases, with 10 bases of the junction left unmatched. Germline values: CDR1 KGHSH, CDR2 LQKENI. The CDR3 here is CASSPLTRGQGRETQYF. Written as DNA, the CDR3 is TGTGCCAGCTCACCACTAACTCGGGGACAGGGCCGAGAGACCCAGTACTTC.

This chain's CDR3 is CASSIEQGATEAFF. The DNA for the CDR3 is TGTGCCAGTAGTATCGAGCAGGGGGCCACTGAAGCTTTCTTT. This chain links TRBV19 with TRBJ1-1; 8 bases map to TRBD1. Losses at the gene ends were 3 bases for V and 4 bases for J; bases not matched to a gene: 4. The CDR3 length is 14 residues. Germline lookup yields CDR1 LNHDA and CDR2 SQIVND (reference sequence).

The chain carries TRBV6-6 and TRBJ2-6; D is perhaps TRBD1 or TRBD2 (6 bases each). The CDR3 totals 16 residues. Germline V gene lookup returns CDR1 MNHNY and CDR2 SVGAGI (reference sequence). V lost 7 bases and J lost 0, with 13 bases in between. In nucleotides, the CDR3 is TGTGCCAGCAAAAGGGGGGAACCCTCTGGGGCCAACGTCCTGACTTTC. Translating it yields CASKRGEPSGANVLTF.